Below, 30 T cell receptor beta chains from the same sample are listed, as sequenced in a study of cytomegalovirus exposure and HLA in healthy donors. Researchers ran the PCR with 60 Vbeta and 13 Jbeta primers. Assay used: immunoSEQ multiplex PCR; TCRdb lists only in-frame clones, some missing. This sample has around 150,000 clones, with 75% to 90% found just once. Sequenced sample: PBMCs. The source of these receptors is a human donor in good health.

Worth noting for this clone: At one boundary the junction diverges from the germline segment, which might be a read error. The rearrangement links TRBV5-6 to TRBJ1-2, with D tentatively TRBD1 (6 bases). Germline V gives CDR1 SGHDT, CDR2 YYEEEE. The CDR3 length is 14 residues. CDR3 nucleotides: TGTGCCAGCAGCTTGCGGCAGGGGCGAATTTATATAACATTC. The encoded protein is CASSLRQGRIYITF.

The V call is TRBV9, the J call TRBJ2-3, with D unresolved. Germline CDR1 SGDLS, CDR2 YYNGEE. This CDR3 has 14 amino acids. The ends were cut back, 2 bases at V and 0 bases at J, with 7 bases in the middle. CDR3 sequence: CASSVTRSTDTQYF. The DNA for the CDR3 is TGTGCCAGCAGCGTTACTCGAAGCACAGATACGCAGTATTTT.

The gene calls are TRBV5-1 and TRBJ1-2; no clear D. Trimming stripped 4 bases from V and 8 bases from J, with 15 bases between. This CDR3 comprises 13 residues. Germline V gives CDR1 SGHRS, CDR2 YFSETQ. The CDR3 sequence: CASSRGAGWGYTF. Here the CDR3 DNA reads TGCGCCAGCAGCCGGGGAGCGGGTTGGGGCTACACCTTC.

The chain joins TRBV19 to TRBJ1-2; tentatively, D is TRBD1 (5 bases). This CDR3 comprises 13 residues. In germline, CDR1 is LNHDA, CDR2 SQIVND (reference sequence). V was pared by 8 bases and J by 5 bases, with 15 bases between. The CDR3 spells CASSARVGYGYTF. The CDR3 DNA reads TGTGCCAGTTCCGCCAGGGTCGGTTATGGCTACACCTTC.

The CDR3 is CATSNPTYTLTGELFF. CDR3 DNA sequence: TGTGCCACCAGCAACCCGACATACACACTCACCGGGGAGCTGTTTTTT. This rearrangement joins TRBV15 to TRBJ2-2; D is uncertain. CDR1 and CDR2 from the germline V gene are LNHNV and YYDKDF (reference sequence). The CDR3 is 16 residues long. V was cut by 4 bases and J by 4 bases, with 16 bases left in between.

This chain links TRBV9 with TRBJ1-2; possibly TRBD1 for D (5 bases). Germline V gene data show CDR1 as SGDLS and CDR2 as YYNGEE. The CDR3 runs 13 residues. V lost 3 bases to trimming and J lost 4 bases, with 10 bases between them. The CDR3 nucleotides are TGTGCCAGCAGCGGCAGGGAGGGCTATGGCTACACCTTC. This translates into CASSGREGYGYTF.

The chain recombines TRBV27 with TRBJ2-2; 8 bases agree with TRBD1. V was clipped by 2 bases and J by 7 bases; unmatched bases: 3. Germline V CDR1 and CDR2: MNHEY, SMNVEV (reference sequence). The CDR3 length is 14 residues. The CDR3 nucleotides read TGTGCCAGCAGTTTAGAAACAGGGGGCGGGGAGCTGTTTTTT. It encodes CASSLETGGGELFF.

The chain recombines TRBV11-3 with TRBJ1-1, with D maybe TRBD1 (6 bases). Germline assignment: CDR1 SGHNT and CDR2 YENEEA. Deletions cut 6 bases from V and 0 bases from J, with 14 bases between. This CDR3 is built from 15 residues. The CDR3 spells CASRWDGQLNTEAFF. The CDR3, as DNA: TGTGCCAGCAGATGGGATGGACAGCTGAACACTGAAGCTTTCTTT.

The V call is TRBV4-3, the J call TRBJ2-6; 8 positions match TRBD1. V lost 0 bases and J lost 9; bases outside the gene matches: 10. There are 17 residues in the CDR3. Per germline, CDR1 LGHNA and CDR2 YSLEER. The CDR3 reads CASSQDVGTGPFNVLTF. The DNA of the CDR3 is TGCGCCAGCAGCCAAGATGTCGGGACAGGACCCTTCAACGTCCTGACTTTC.

The chain combines TRBV5-1 with TRBJ2-3; D is undetermined. The CDR3 has 14 amino acids. The V end lost 0 bases, the J end lost 6 bases, and 11 bases lay between the germline ends. Germline CDR1 reads SGHRS; CDR2 reads YFSETQ. CDR3: CASSLESPRDTQYF. The CDR3 DNA reads as TGCGCCAGCAGCTTGGAATCCCCCAGGGATACGCAGTATTTT.

The CDR3 here is CSARDLAAQYF. The CDR3 DNA sequence: TGCAGTGCTAGAGATCTAGCGGCCCAGTACTTC. The J gene is TRBJ2-5, the V gene TRBV20-1, with TRBD2 matching 7 bases. V was clipped by 0 bases and J by 9 bases; unmatched bases: 1. Germline values: CDR1 DFQATT, CDR2 SNEGSKA (reference sequence). CDR3 size: 11 residues.

The V call is TRBV6-5, the J call TRBJ2-3, with D hard to call. This CDR3 is 12 amino acids long. V was pared by 5 bases and J by 5 bases, with 8 bases between. Germline V CDR1 and CDR2: MNHEY, SVGAGI. The CDR3 sequence: CASSPRVDTQYF. CDR3 nucleotide sequence: TGTGCCAGCAGTCCACGGGTAGATACGCAGTATTTT.

This chain links TRBV5-1 with TRBJ1-4; no firm D call. CDR1 and CDR2 from the germline V gene are SGHRS and YFSETQ. V was clipped by 0 bases and J by 8 bases, with 17 bases between them. The CDR3 totals 16 residues. The CDR3 loop reads CASSLATQALGEKLFF. The CDR3 DNA reads TGCGCCAGCAGCTTGGCTACGCAGGCCCTTGGCGAAAAACTGTTTTTT.

The chain has TRBV6-5 and TRBJ1-1, with D maybe TRBD1 (6 bases). V gave up 5 bases and J gave up 10 bases, with 14 bases separating them. Germline V gives CDR1 MNHEY, CDR2 SVGAGI. This CDR3 spans 12 amino acids. DNA for the CDR3: TGTGCCAGCAGTCGAGGGGGGGCGAGAGCTTTCTTT. It codes for CASSRGGARAFF.

The genes are TRBV30 and TRBJ1-6, with D hard to call. Germline assignment: CDR1 GTSNPN and CDR2 SVGIG (reference sequence). Trimming removed 4 bases from V and 0 bases from J, with 16 bases in between. This CDR3 is 17 amino acids long. CDR3 nucleotides: TGTGCCTGGACGCGTCAAATCGGTTGCTCCTATAATTCACCCCTCCACTTT. Its protein is CAWTRQIGCSYNSPLHF.

The chain employs TRBV7-8 and TRBJ1-6; TRBD1 matches at 8 bases. This CDR3 has 15 amino acids. Germline V CDR1 and CDR2: SGHVS, FQNEAQ. Losses at the gene ends were 5 bases for V and 7 bases for J; bases not matched to a gene: 7. CDR3 region: CASSQWTGRNSPLHF. In nucleotides, the CDR3 is TGTGCCAGCAGCCAATGGACAGGGAGAAATTCACCCCTCCACTTT.

The V gene is TRBV7-2, the J gene TRBJ1-1, with D tentatively TRBD1 (5 bases). Germline CDR1 is SGHTA and CDR2 is FQGNSA. This CDR3 region has 15 residues. V dropped 5 bases and J dropped 5 bases, with 18 bases sitting between them. The CDR3 coding sequence is TGTGCCAGCAGCCTAGGGCGGGGGGGTTGGACTGAAGCTTTCTTT. It encodes CASSLGRGGWTEAFF. Using reference TRBV7-2 and TRBJ1-1 for the parts outside the CDR3, the full variable domain is GAGVSQSPSNKVTEKGKDVELRCDPISGHTALYWYRQSLGQGLEFLIYFQGNSAPDKSGLPSDRFSAERTGGSVSTLTIQRTQQEDSAVYLCASSLGRGGWTEAFFGQGTRLTVV.

This clone appeared a few times. The chain uses TRBV6-6 and TRBJ1-1; D not certain. CDR1 is MNHNY and CDR2 is SVGAGI in the germline V gene (reference sequence). The CDR3 length is 13 residues. The V gene lost 8 bases and the J gene lost 4 bases, with 14 bases spanning the gap. CDR3 sequence reads: CASWRGMGTEAFF. For the CDR3, the DNA is TGTGCCAGCTGGCGGGGAATGGGCACTGAAGCTTTCTTT.

This clone was seen just once. The rearrangement uses TRBV6-5 and TRBJ2-7, with D maybe TRBD2 (6 bases). The germline V gene encodes CDR1 MNHEY and CDR2 SVGAGI. The V and J ends lost 6 bases and 5 bases respectively, with 20 bases between them. The CDR3 length is 15 residues. CDR3 region: CASSKGGGFRDEQYF. Here the CDR3 DNA reads TGTGCCAGCAGCAAGGGTGGGGGGTTCAGGGACGAGCAGTACTTC.

This chain links TRBV27 with TRBJ2-6; D call uncertain. V was shortened by 3 bases and J by 1 base, with 13 bases between the two germline ends. From germline, CDR1 is MNHEY and CDR2 SMNVEV (reference sequence). The CDR3 consists of 17 residues. CDR3 sequence: CASSFKFKASGANVLTF. For the CDR3, the DNA is TGTGCCAGCAGTTTTAAGTTTAAAGCTTCTGGGGCCAACGTCCTGACTTTC.

This sequence joins TRBV4-3 and TRBJ2-7; D gene uncertain. V lost 2 bases to trimming and J lost 4 bases, with 9 bases between them. The V gene's germline CDR1 is LGHNA and CDR2 YSLEER. This CDR3 region has 13 residues. The DNA for the CDR3 is TGCGCCAGCAGCCAATCTGTGCGTTACGAGCAGTACTTC. This encodes CASSQSVRYEQYF.

This clone was recorded a few times. The V call is TRBV6-1, the J call TRBJ1-4; TRBD1 agrees at 9 bases. After removal of 5 bases from V and 5 bases from J, the junction contained 3 bases not matched to a gene. Per the germline V gene, CDR1 is MNHNS and CDR2 is SASEGT. The CDR3 is made up of 14 amino acids. In DNA, the CDR3 is TGTGCCAGCAGTCCGGGACAGGGAAATGAAAAACTGTTTTTT. Translated: CASSPGQGNEKLFF.

The chain joins TRBV7-2 to TRBJ1-6; 7 positions agree with TRBD1. CDR1 is SGHTA, CDR2 FQGNSA, per germline. Unmatched junction bases numbered 18, after V lost 4 bases and J lost 12 bases. The length of the CDR3 is 17 residues. CDR3 sequence reads: CASSSTGVQDKVGPLHF. CDR3 sequence (DNA): TGTGCCAGCAGCTCTACAGGGGTTCAGGACAAGGTTGGACCCCTCCACTTT.

The count of this clone is one. The V call is TRBV15, the J call TRBJ2-7, with 8 bases aligning to TRBD2. CDR1 is LNHNV and CDR2 is YYDKDF in the germline V gene (reference sequence). The CDR3 has 17 residues. Losses at the gene ends were 0 bases for V and 0 bases for J; bases not matched to a gene: 7. The DNA for the CDR3 is TGTGCCACCAGCAGAGATTTGGCGGGGGGTTTCTCCTACGAGCAGTACTTC. Amino acids: CATSRDLAGGFSYEQYF.

V usage is TRBV5-1 and J usage is TRBJ2-3; D is ambiguous. Germline CDR1 reads SGHRS; CDR2 reads YFSETQ. V was trimmed by 2 bases and J by 4 bases, leaving 11 bases between them. CDR3 length: 14 residues. The CDR3 protein is CASSLVSPADTQYF. CDR3 coding DNA: TGCGCCAGCAGCTTAGTATCTCCGGCAGATACGCAGTATTTT.

The rearrangement uses TRBV5-1 and TRBJ1-5; TRBD1 matches at 9 bases. This CDR3 contains 16 residues. Germline V gives CDR1 SGHRS, CDR2 YFSETQ. V shed 0 bases and J 6 bases; nucleotides not matched to a gene: 7. CDR3 in amino acids: CASSLGAGTGIQPQHF. CDR3 nucleotide sequence: TGCGCCAGCAGCTTGGGGGCCGGGACAGGGATTCAGCCCCAGCATTTT.

This clone was detected once. The CDR3 sequence: CASSDNSDSTTDTQYF. The CDR3 DNA reads as TGTGCCAGCAGTGATAATTCGGACTCAACCACAGATACGCAGTATTTT. The chain links TRBV6-4 to TRBJ2-3; TRBD2 is a possible D gene (5 bases). Germline values: CDR1 MRHNA, CDR2 SNTAGT. Trimming took 3 bases from V and 2 from J, leaving 15 bases between them. The length of the CDR3 is 16 residues.

Only one count was recorded for this clone. V usage is TRBV27 and J usage is TRBJ2-3, with no clear D. CDR3 length: 15 amino acids. The germline V gene has CDR1 MNHEY and CDR2 SMNVEV (reference sequence). Trimming shortened V by 6 bases and J by 0 bases, and 13 bases separated the two germline ends. The CDR3 spells CASREIGSSTDTQYF. In nucleotides, the CDR3 is TGTGCCAGCAGGGAGATCGGTTCAAGCACAGATACGCAGTATTTT.

V gene TRBV4-3 combines with J gene TRBJ2-7, with 7 nucleotides matching TRBD1. J gave up 2 bases and V 1 base, and 2 bases lay outside the gene matches. The germline V gene encodes CDR1 LGHNA and CDR2 YSLEER. The CDR3 is made up of 14 amino acids. CDR3 loop: CASSQATGTYEQYF. The CDR3 coding sequence is TGCGCCAGCAGCCAAGCGACAGGGACCTACGAGCAGTACTTC.

The rearrangement uses TRBV21-1 and TRBJ2-7; the table's D call, TRBD2, was not checked against the DNA. TRBV21-1 is a known pseudogene. The CDR3 totals 16 residues. The CDR3 loop reads CASSSQLAGVSYEQYF. The CDR3 nucleotides are TGTGCCAGCAGCTCCCAACTGGCGGGGGTCTCCTACGAGCAGTACTTC.